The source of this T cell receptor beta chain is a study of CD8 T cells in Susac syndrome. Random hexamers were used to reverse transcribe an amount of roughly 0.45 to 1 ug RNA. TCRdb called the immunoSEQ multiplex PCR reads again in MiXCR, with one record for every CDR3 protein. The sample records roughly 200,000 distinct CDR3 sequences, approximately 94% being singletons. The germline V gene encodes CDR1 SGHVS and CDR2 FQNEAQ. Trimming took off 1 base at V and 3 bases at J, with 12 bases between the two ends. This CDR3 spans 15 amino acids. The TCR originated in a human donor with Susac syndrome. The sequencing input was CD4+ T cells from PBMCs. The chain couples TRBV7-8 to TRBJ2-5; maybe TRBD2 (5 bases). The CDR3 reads CASSLGMAGKETQYF. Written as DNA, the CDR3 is TGTGCCAGCAGCTTAGGGATGGCGGGCAAAGAGACCCAGTACTTC.